By share of the sample, the clone carrying this T cell receptor beta chain is medium-sized. Its antigen remains unknown. This entry is derived from a study of metastatic and nonmetastatic thyroid tumors. Study background: Thyroid patients, malignant and benign, had repertoires compared across blood and tumor or nodule tissue.

Findings and caveats of the study: TCR beta diversity was reportedly significantly higher in malignant thyroid tumors than benign nodules, in blood and tumor.

The V end lost 0 bases, the J end lost 0 bases, and 6 bases lay between the germline ends. The CDR3 loop spans 15 amino acids. Germline V lookup: CDR1 MNHNS, CDR2 SASEGT. As originally analysed: In papillary thyroid cancer, a distant-metastasis classifier was built using CDR3 differences across clinicopathological groups. TCRdb re-called the PCR reads with MiXCR. The V and J calls reflect TCRdb's pipeline rather than the authors' work. The sample has approximately 29,000 clones, 25% to 30% seen once. Each patient went into thyroid surgery without having received any treatment. V is TRBV6-1 and J is TRBJ2-1; TRBD2 might be the D (6 bases). The source of this sequence is a female donor with papillary thyroid cancer or a benign thyroid nodule (not recorded which). Some clones in this sample may be carry-over from other donors' samples. The sample taken for sequencing was blood. Here the CDR3 DNA reads TGTGCCAGCAGTGAAGCGGGGGGCTCCTACAATGAGCAGTTCTTC. It translates to CASSEAGGSYNEQFF.